The following is a T cell receptor beta chain sequence with its context. Its specificity is not known. These data come from a study of cytomegalovirus exposure and HLA in healthy donors. The CDR3 spans 16 residues. The germline V gene has CDR1 MDHEN and CDR2 SYDVKM. J lost 0 bases, V lost 3 bases, and 4 bases had no gene match. Study outcomes and limitations: The classifier reportedly diagnosed cytomegalovirus status with high specificity and sensitivity. Later work showed greater clonal expansion in HLA-associated TCR beta chains than in equally common others. Evidence from a later analysis indicated that most CMV-associated TCR beta chains looked HLA-restricted. Three chains linked to CMV were shown in vitro to be specific for CMV antigens.

Use of 60 Vbeta and 13 Jbeta primers characterized the PCR. This table comes from immunoSEQ multiplex PCR, and its TCRdb copy is limited to in-frame clones, with some not included. Found here are around 140,000 clones, approximately 72% of them singletons; the top ten hold approximately 6.5%. This TCR derives from a woman aged 55-69 years in good health and CMV-seronegative. The sequenced material came from PBMCs. This chain joins TRBV28 and TRBJ2-2, with TRBD2 identical over 7 bases. CDR3 bases: TGTGCCAGCAGTTTGGCCAGCGGGGCGAACACCGGGGAGCTGTTTTTT. This codes for CASSLASGANTGELFF.